Each of the 21 T cell receptor beta chains below was sequenced from the same sample in a study of control samples from healthy donors and cancer patients. Only in-frame clones appear in the TCRdb table, and some are missing; sequencing was by immunoSEQ multiplex PCR. The sample contains 90,000 or so clones, roughly nine tenths of which appear only once. Sequencing input: blood. The receptors stem from a woman between 65 and 79 years old in good health.

J is TRBJ1-2 and V is TRBV11-2; D perhaps matches TRBD1 (5 bases). Trimming removed 7 bases from V and 8 bases from J, with 20 bases in between. Germline V lookup: CDR1 SGHAT, CDR2 FQNNGV. The CDR3 sequence is 14 residues long. This CDR3 is CASTPQGAPGGYTF. As DNA, the CDR3 is TGTGCCAGCACCCCCCAAGGGGCCCCGGGGGGCTACACCTTC.

This chain links TRBV5-4 with TRBJ2-7; D gene ambiguous. CDR3 length: 17 amino acids. Germline CDR1 SGHNT, CDR2 YYREEE (reference sequence). V lost 3 bases and J 3 bases, leaving 22 bases between the germline ends. CDR3 loop: CASSSEEWKRLGYEQYF. The DNA for the CDR3 is TGTGCCAGCAGCTCCGAAGAATGGAAGCGTTTGGGCTACGAGCAGTACTTC.

The chain couples TRBV7-8 to TRBJ1-5, with 12 nucleotides matching TRBD1. The CDR3 length is 15 residues. The ends lost 5 bases at V and 8 bases at J; junction bases unmatched: 7. Germline V CDR1 and CDR2: SGHVS, FQNEAQ. The CDR3 reads CASSPTGTGGEPQHF. The CDR3 region has the DNA TGTGCCAGCAGCCCTACCGGGACAGGGGGCGAGCCCCAGCATTTT. Variable domain in full (rest from reference TRBV7-8 and TRBJ1-5): GAGVSQSPRYKVAKRGQDVALRCDPISGHVSLFWYQQALGQGPEFLTYFQNEAQLDKSGLPSDRFFAERPEGSVSTLKIQRTQQEDSAVYLCASSPTGTGGEPQHFGDGTRLSIL.

The V call is TRBV30, the J call TRBJ2-7; 9 bases align to TRBD1. Germline V lookup: CDR1 GTSNPN, CDR2 SVGIG (reference sequence). The J segment lost 6 bases and the V segment lost 1 base, leaving 4 bases of the junction unmatched. The CDR3 has 13 amino acids. The CDR3 DNA reads as TGTGCCTGGAGTGACAGGGGGCGAAGCGAGCAGTACTTC. It translates to CAWSDRGRSEQYF.

This chain uses TRBV10-3 with TRBJ1-5; the D is unclear. This CDR3 is built from 13 residues. The V end lost 2 bases, the J end lost 6 bases, and 8 bases lay between the germline ends. In germline, CDR1 is ENHRY, CDR2 SYGVKD. The DNA for the CDR3 is TGTGCCATCAGTGAGATAGCTCTTCAGCCCCAGCATTTT. Encoded protein: CAISEIALQPQHF.

This clone has just a few counts. The J gene is TRBJ2-3, the V gene TRBV7-8; D gene uncertain. The CDR3 covers 17 residues. Trimming took 2 bases from V and 4 from J, leaving 19 bases between them. Germline CDR1 and CDR2: SGHVS and FQNEAQ. DNA of the CDR3: TGTGCCAGCAGCTTATGGCAACCGATCGACACTTCAGATACGCAGTATTTT. Residues: CASSLWQPIDTSDTQYF.

This clone was detected only once. This chain uses TRBV6-5 with TRBJ1-3; unclear D gene. The CDR3 is 14 residues long. Germline CDR1 MNHEY, CDR2 SVGAGI. The V and J ends lost 6 bases and 1 base respectively, with 10 bases between them. CDR3 nucleotide sequence: TGTGCCAGCAGCCCCGGAGTATCTGGAAACACCATATATTTT. This encodes CASSPGVSGNTIYF.

A few counts support this clone. V is TRBV18 and J is TRBJ1-1; D call uncertain. Between the trimmed V and J ends, which lost 2 bases and 6 bases, there was a span of 4 bases. CDR3 length: 11 residues. In germline, CDR1 is KGHSH, CDR2 LQKENI. DNA of the CDR3: TGTGCCAGCTCACCAGGACCTGAAGCTTTCTTT. Amino acid sequence: CASSPGPEAFF.

The CDR3 loop is CASSDDLRSNQPQHF. The CDR3 nucleotides are TGTGCCAGCAGTGACGACCTTCGCAGCAATCAGCCCCAGCATTTT. The chain has TRBV6-1 and TRBJ1-5; no firm D call. V lost 3 bases and J lost 1, with 10 bases in between. The germline gives CDR1 MNHNS, CDR2 SASEGT. The CDR3 consists of 15 residues.

V usage is TRBV3-1 (or the pseudogene TRBV3-2) and J usage is TRBJ2-2; possibly TRBD1 for D (6 bases). V was pared by 4 bases and J by 1 base, with 10 bases between. Germline lookup yields CDR1 LGHDT and CDR2 YNNKEL (reference sequence). There are 15 residues in the CDR3. This CDR3 is CASSRGTLNTGELFF. DNA for the CDR3: TGTGCCAGCAGCCGGGGGACATTGAACACCGGGGAGCTGTTTTTT.

The chain has TRBV27 and TRBJ2-4; no reliable D call. Per the germline V gene, CDR1 is MNHEY and CDR2 is SMNVEV (reference sequence). This CDR3 region has 14 residues. Trimming left V 6 bases short and J 1 base short, with 10 bases between. The CDR3 loop is CASRQVLAKNIQYF. DNA of the CDR3: TGTGCCAGCAGGCAGGTTTTGGCCAAAAACATTCAGTACTTC.

This rearrangement joins TRBV7-9 to TRBJ2-1; no clear D. The CDR3 is 15 residues long. The germline V and J ends were trimmed by 1 base and 6 bases, with 13 bases remaining between them. Germline V CDR1 and CDR2: SEHNR, FQNEAQ (reference sequence). In DNA, the CDR3 is TGTGCCAGCAGCTTAGAGGGCACGGCCACCAATGAGCAGTTCTTC. It yields the protein CASSLEGTATNEQFF.

J is TRBJ2-7 and V is TRBV7-8, with no clear D. The CDR3 loop spans 12 amino acids. The V gene lost 5 bases and the J gene lost 6 bases, with 11 bases spanning the gap. Germline CDR1 reads SGHVS; CDR2 reads FQNEAQ. The CDR3 sequence: CASSPQGPEQYF. The CDR3 region has the DNA TGTGCCAGCAGCCCCCAAGGGCCCGAGCAGTACTTC.

The chain combines TRBV6-2 or TRBV6-3 with TRBJ1-4, with D possibly matching TRBD1 (5 bases). Germline lookup yields CDR1 MNHEY and CDR2 SVGEGT. The CDR3 is 15 amino acids. Trimming cost V 5 bases and J 3 bases, with 13 bases left between them. CDR3 in DNA: TGTGCCAGCAGTCACCTCGGGGGAGCTAATGAAAAACTGTTTTTT. Encoded protein: CASSHLGGANEKLFF.

The chain has TRBV15 and TRBJ2-1; 13 positions match TRBD2. V lost 4 bases and J lost 5; bases outside the gene matches: 8. The germline V gene encodes CDR1 LNHNV and CDR2 YYDKDF (reference sequence). CDR3 size: 17 residues. The DNA for the CDR3 is TGTGCCACCAGCACGGGACTAGCGGGATTAGGAGACAATGAGCAGTTCTTC. This codes for CATSTGLAGLGDNEQFF.

The genes are TRBV27 and TRBJ1-1; D remains unclear. Per the germline V gene, CDR1 is MNHEY and CDR2 is SMNVEV (reference sequence). CDR3 length: 13 residues. Trimming shortened V by 6 bases and J by 5 bases, and 13 bases separated the two germline ends. CDR3 residues: CASRLTPSTEAFF. In DNA form, the CDR3 reads TGTGCCAGCAGACTTACCCCCTCTACTGAAGCTTTCTTT.

This sequence joins TRBV12-3 or TRBV12-4 and TRBJ2-1; perhaps TRBD1 as D (5 bases). The germline V and J ends were trimmed by 3 bases and 9 bases, with 9 bases remaining between them. The CDR3 sequence is 12 residues long. The DNA for the CDR3 is TGTGCCAGCAGTTTTTGGGGCCGTGAGCAGTTCTTC. This encodes CASSFWGREQFF.

CDR3 DNA: TGTGCCAGCAGCTCGATACAGGGGGCCATGAACACTGAAGCTTTCTTT. Its protein is CASSSIQGAMNTEAFF. The chain links TRBV7-9 to TRBJ1-1; 9 bases are shared with TRBD1. This CDR3 has 16 amino acids. The germline V gene has CDR1 SEHNR and CDR2 FQNEAQ (reference sequence). The J segment lost 0 bases and the V segment lost 4 bases, leaving 6 bases of the junction unmatched.

The chain couples TRBV6-5 to TRBJ2-3, with 10 bases fitting TRBD2. The CDR3 is 16 residues long. Germline values: CDR1 MNHEY, CDR2 SVGAGI. With V trimmed by 2 bases and J by 1 base, 3 bases remained unmatched. CDR3 DNA sequence: TGTGCCAGCAGTTACCAAGGACTAGCGGGCACAGATACGCAGTATTTT. Encoded protein: CASSYQGLAGTDTQYF.

The chain links TRBV9 to TRBJ2-1, with D unresolved. Between the trimmed V and J ends, which lost 3 bases and 0 bases, there was a span of 16 bases. The CDR3 is made up of 17 amino acids. Germline loops: CDR1 SGDLS, CDR2 YYNGEE. The CDR3 protein is CASSETLPSISYNEQFF. In DNA form, the CDR3 reads TGTGCCAGCAGCGAGACTTTACCCTCCATCTCCTACAATGAGCAGTTCTTC.

This chain uses TRBV7-2 with TRBJ1-1; D unclear. CDR1 is SGHTA and CDR2 is FQGNSA in the germline V gene. The V end was cut by 1 base, the J end by 2 bases, with 8 bases between. The CDR3 covers 14 residues. The CDR3 DNA sequence: TGTGCCAGCAGCTTAGGGAAGGGAAACACTGAAGCTTTCTTT. Protein sequence: CASSLGKGNTEAFF.